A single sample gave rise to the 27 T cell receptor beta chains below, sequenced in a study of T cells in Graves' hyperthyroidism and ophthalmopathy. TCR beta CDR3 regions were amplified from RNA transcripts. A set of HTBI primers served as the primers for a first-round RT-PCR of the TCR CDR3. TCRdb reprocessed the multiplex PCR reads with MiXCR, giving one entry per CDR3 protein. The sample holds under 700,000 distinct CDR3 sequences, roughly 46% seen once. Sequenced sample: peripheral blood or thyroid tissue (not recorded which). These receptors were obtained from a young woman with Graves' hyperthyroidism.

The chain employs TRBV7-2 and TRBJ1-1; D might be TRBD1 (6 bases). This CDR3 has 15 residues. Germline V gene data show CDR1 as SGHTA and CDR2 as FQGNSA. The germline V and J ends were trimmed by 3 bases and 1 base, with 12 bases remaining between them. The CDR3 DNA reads TGTGCCAGCAGCTTCGACCGGGACACGAACACTGAAGCTTTCTTT. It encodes CASSFDRDTNTEAFF.

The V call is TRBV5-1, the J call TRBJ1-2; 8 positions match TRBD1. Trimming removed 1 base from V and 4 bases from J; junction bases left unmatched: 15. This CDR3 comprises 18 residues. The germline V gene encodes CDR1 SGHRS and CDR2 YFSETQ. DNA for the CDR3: TGCGCCAGCAGCTTGAGGGGGATAGGGGGACAGGAGCTCTATGGCTACACCTTC. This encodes CASSLRGIGGQELYGYTF.

CDR3 bases: TGTGCCAGCAATGTCCCGGGACAGGAGAATGAAAAACTGTTTTTT. Its translation is CASNVPGQENEKLFF. The chain couples TRBV2 to TRBJ1-4, with 8 positions matching TRBD1. Germline V gene sequence: CDR1 SNHLY, CDR2 FYNNEI. The CDR3 totals 15 residues. The V gene end was trimmed by 7 bases and the J gene end by 5 bases; junction bases not matched to a gene: 9.

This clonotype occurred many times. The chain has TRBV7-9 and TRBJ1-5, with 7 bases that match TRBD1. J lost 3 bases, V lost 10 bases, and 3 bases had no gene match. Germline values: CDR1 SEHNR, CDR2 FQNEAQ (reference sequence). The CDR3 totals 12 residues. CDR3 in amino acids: CATTGDNQPQHF. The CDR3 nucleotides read TGTGCCACTACAGGGGACAATCAGCCCCAGCATTTT. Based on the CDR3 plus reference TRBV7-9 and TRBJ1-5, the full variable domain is DTGVSQNPRHKITKRGQNVTFRCDPISEHNRLYWYRQTLGQGPEFLTYFQNEAQLEKSRLLSDRFSAERPKGSFSTLEIQRTEQGDSAMYLCATTGDNQPQHFGDGTRLSIL.

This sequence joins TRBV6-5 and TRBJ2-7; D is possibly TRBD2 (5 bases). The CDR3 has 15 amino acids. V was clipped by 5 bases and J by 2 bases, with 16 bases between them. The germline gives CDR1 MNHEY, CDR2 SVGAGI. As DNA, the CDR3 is TGTGCCAGCAGTCCGCGGACTGGAATAACCTACGAGCAGTACTTC. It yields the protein CASSPRTGITYEQYF.

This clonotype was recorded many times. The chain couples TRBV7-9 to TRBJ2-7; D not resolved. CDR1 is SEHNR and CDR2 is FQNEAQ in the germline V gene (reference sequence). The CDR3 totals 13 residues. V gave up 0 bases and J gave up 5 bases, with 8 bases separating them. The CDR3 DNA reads TGTGCCAGCAGCTTAGCCCCTAGAGACGAGCAGTACTTC. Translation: CASSLAPRDEQYF.

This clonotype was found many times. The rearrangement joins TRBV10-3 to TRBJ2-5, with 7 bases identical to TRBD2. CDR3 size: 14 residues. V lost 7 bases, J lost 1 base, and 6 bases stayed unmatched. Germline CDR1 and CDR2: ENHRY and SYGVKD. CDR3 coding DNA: TGTGCCATCAAGAGGGCGGGAGCCCAAGAGACCCAGTACTTC. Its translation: CAIKRAGAQETQYF.

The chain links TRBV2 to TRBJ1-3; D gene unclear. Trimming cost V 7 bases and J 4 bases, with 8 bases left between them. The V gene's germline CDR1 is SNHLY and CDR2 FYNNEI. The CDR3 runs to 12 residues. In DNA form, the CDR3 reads TGTGCCAGCAAGGACGGGGGAAACACCATATATTTT. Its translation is CASKDGGNTIYF.

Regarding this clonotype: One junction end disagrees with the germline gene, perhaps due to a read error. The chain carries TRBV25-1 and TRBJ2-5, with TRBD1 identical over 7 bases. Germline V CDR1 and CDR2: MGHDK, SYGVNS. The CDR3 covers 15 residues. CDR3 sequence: CANSVIGRGQETQYF. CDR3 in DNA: TGTGCCAACAGTGTAATTGGCAGGGGGCAAGAGACCCAGTACTTC.

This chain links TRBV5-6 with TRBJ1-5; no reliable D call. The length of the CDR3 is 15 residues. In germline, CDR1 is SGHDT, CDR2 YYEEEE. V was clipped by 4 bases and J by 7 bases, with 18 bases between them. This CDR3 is CASSGGGGLLQPQHF. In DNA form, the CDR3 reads TGTGCCAGCAGCGGCGGTGGAGGGCTTCTCCAGCCCCAGCATTTT.

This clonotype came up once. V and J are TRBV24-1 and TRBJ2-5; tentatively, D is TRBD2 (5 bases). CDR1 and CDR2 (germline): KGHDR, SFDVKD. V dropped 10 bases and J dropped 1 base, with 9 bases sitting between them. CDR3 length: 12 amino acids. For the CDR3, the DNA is TGTGCCACTGCGGGCGGCCAAGAGACCCAGTACTTC. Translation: CATAGGQETQYF.

CDR3 DNA: TGTGCCACCAGTGGCACCCCATCCTACGAGCAGTACTTC. Its protein product is CATSGTPSYEQYF. The chain employs TRBV24-1 and TRBJ2-7; D call uncertain. Looked up from germline, CDR1 is KGHDR and CDR2 is SFDVKD. The CDR3 is 13 residues long. Trimming removed 5 bases at V and 1 base at J, with 8 bases between.

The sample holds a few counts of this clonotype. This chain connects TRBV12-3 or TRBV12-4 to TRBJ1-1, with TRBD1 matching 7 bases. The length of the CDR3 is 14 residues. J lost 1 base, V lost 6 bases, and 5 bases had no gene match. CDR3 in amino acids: CASSRQGGNTEAFF. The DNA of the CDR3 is TGTGCCAGCAGCCGACAGGGCGGGAACACTGAAGCTTTCTTT.

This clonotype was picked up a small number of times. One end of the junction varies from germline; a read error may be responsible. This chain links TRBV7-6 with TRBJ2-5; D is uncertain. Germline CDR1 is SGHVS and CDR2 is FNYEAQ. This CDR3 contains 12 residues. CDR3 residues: CASSWSYSTQYF. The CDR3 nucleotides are TGTGCTAGCAGCTGGTCCTATTCGACCCAGTACTTC.

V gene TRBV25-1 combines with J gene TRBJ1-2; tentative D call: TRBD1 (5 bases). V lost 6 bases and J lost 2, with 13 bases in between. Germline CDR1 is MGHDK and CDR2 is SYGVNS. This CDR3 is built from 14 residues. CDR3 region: CASRRSKGNYGYTF. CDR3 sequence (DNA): TGTGCCAGCAGAAGATCAAAGGGGAACTATGGCTACACCTTC.

The CDR3 coding sequence is TGTGCCAGCAGCCCGAGGGACAGGTCCTATGGCTACACCTTC. Translating it yields CASSPRDRSYGYTF. The chain links TRBV25-1 to TRBJ1-2, with 8 bases that match TRBD1. From germline, CDR1 is MGHDK and CDR2 SYGVNS. V was pared by 6 bases and J by 4 bases, with 7 bases of the junction left unmatched. There are 14 residues in the CDR3.

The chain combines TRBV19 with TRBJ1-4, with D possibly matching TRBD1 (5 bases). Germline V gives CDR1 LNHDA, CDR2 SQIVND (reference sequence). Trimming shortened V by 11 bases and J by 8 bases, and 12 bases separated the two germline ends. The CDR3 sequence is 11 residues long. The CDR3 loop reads CASAGSEKLFF. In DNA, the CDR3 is TGTGCCTCGGCAGGGTCGGAAAAACTGTTTTTT.

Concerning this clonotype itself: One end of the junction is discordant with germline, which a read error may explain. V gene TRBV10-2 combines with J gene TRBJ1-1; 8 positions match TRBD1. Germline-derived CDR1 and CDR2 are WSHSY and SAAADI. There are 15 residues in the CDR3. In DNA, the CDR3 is TGTGCCAGCAGTTACGTACAGGGGGATAGGACTGAAGCTTCCTTT. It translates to CASSYVQGDRTEASF.

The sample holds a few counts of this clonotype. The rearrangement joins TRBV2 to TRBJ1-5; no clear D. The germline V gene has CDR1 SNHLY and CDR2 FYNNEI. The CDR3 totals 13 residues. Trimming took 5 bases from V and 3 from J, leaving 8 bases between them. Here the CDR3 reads CASSRTYNQPQHF. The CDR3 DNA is TGTGCCAGCAGTCGGACGTACAATCAGCCCCAGCATTTT.

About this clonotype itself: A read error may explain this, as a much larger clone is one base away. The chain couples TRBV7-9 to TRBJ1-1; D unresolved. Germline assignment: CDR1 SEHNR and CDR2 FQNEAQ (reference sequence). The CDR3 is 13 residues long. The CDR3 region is CVSSPLAGTEAFF. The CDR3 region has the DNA TGTGTCAGCAGCCCCCTGGCAGGCACTGAAGCTTTCTTT. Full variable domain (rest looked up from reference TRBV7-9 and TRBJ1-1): DTGVSQNPRHKITKRGQNVTFRCDPISEHNRLYWYRQTLGQGPEFLTYFQNEAQLEKSRLLSDRFSAERPKGSFSTLEIQRTEQGDSAMYLCVSSPLAGTEAFFGQGTRLTVV.

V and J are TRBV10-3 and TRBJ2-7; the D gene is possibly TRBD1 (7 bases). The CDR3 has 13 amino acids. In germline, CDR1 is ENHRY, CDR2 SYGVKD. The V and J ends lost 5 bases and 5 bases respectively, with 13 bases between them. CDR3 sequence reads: CAISTSRGDEQYF. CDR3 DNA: TGTGCCATCAGTACTAGCAGGGGGGACGAGCAGTACTTC.

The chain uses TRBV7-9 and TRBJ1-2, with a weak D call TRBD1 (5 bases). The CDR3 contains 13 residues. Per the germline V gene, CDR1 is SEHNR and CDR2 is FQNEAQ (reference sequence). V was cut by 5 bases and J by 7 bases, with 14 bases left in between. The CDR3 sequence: CASSQTSGLGYTF. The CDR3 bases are TGTGCCAGCAGCCAGACGTCGGGACTTGGCTACACCTTC.

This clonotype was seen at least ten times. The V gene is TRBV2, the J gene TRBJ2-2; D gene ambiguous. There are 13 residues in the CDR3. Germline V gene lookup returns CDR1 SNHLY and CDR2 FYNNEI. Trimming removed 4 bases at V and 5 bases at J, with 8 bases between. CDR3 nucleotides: TGTGCCAGCAGTGTAATAATGACCGGGGAGCTGTTTTTT. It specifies CASSVIMTGELFF.

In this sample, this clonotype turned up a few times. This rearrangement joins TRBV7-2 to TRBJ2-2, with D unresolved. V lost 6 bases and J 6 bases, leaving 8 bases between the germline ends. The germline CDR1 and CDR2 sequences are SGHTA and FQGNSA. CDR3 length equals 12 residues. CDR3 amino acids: CASSFQAGELFF. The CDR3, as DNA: TGTGCCAGCAGTTTTCAGGCCGGGGAGCTGTTTTTT.

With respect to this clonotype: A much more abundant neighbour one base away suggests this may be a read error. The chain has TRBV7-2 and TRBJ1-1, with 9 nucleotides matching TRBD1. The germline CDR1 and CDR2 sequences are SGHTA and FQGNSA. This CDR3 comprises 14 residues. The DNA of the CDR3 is TGTGCCAGCAGCCACACAGGGGGCGGCACTGAAGCTTCCTTT. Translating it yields CASSHTGGGTEASF.

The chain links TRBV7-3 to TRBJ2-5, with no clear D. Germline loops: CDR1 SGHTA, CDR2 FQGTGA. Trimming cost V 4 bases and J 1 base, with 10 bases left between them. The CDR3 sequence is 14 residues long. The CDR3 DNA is TGTGCCAGCAGCTCATTGGTGGGCCAAGAGACCCAGTACTTC. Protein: CASSSLVGQETQYF.

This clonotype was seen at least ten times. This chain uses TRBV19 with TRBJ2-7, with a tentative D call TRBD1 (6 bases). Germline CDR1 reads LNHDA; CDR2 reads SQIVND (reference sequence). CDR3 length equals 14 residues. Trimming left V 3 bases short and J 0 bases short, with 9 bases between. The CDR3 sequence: CASSILDSSYEQYF. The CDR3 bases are TGTGCCAGTAGTATCTTGGACAGCTCCTACGAGCAGTACTTC. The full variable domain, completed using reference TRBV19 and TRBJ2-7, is DGGITQSPKYLFRKEGQNVTLSCEQNLNHDAMYWYRQDPGQGLRLIYYSQIVNDFQKGDIAEGYSVSREKKESFPLTVTSAQKNPTAFYLCASSILDSSYEQYFGPGTRLTVT.